The source of this T cell receptor beta chain is a study of blood T cell repertoires in COVID-19. Study-level background: Specimens from acute and convalescent COVID-19 originated in the United States, Italy and Spain. Nucleic acid was either cDNA or gDNA, and it came from T cells, B-cell-depleted T cells, or PBMCs.

Original analysis: The assay estimated nucleated cells by amplifying reference gene primers. The assay was immunoSEQ multiplex PCR, and TCRdb's table has in-frame clones only and misses some. For V, J and clone size, that table is used; D and trimming come from the DNA. The sample gives 150,000 to 200,000 clones, about 88% of which show up once; 18% is in the top ten. There are 17 residues in the CDR3. J lost 8 bases, V lost 3 bases, and 12 bases had no gene match. Per germline, CDR1 WNHNN and CDR2 SYGVQD (reference sequence). Sequenced input: peripheral blood. The chain employs TRBV10-1 and TRBJ2-1; the match to TRBD2 covers 11 bases. This sequence originates from a man in his 60s with active or convalescent COVID-19. CDR3 in DNA: TGCGCCAGCAGTGATCGGACCGGGACTAGCGGAGTCGATGAGCAGTTCTTC. This sequence encodes CASSDRTGTSGVDEQFF.